This T cell receptor beta chain is from a study of shared clonotypes between healthy human individuals. Across the study: Those who served as donors were a couple of women and a few men between the ages of 18 and 49. Study-wide results and caveats: Among four donors, roughly 5% of naive CD4 clonotypes were found in common.

V lost 5 bases to trimming and J lost 1 base, with 8 bases between them. The CDR3 loop spans 14 amino acids. Germline V gene data show CDR1 as SGHNT and CDR2 as YENEEA. The method was immunoSEQ multiplex PCR; TCRdb's version includes in-frame clones alone and lacks a portion of them. The sample includes a few million clones, 80% to 95% seen only once; the top ten take roughly 0.36%. Donors were healthy HIV-negative adults without recently reported acute infections or vaccinations. Every one of the donors was a Caucasian adult that lived in Nashville, Tennessee. Note on this clone: Its antigen is undetermined.

The chain combines TRBV11-3 with TRBJ2-2; D unclear. The clonotype was recovered from a young man in good health. Some clones in this sample may be carry-over from other donors' samples. The sample comprised naive CD4+ T cells from PBMCs. The subset is: CD45RA+ positively selected. The CDR3 region is CASSQAVNTGELFF. Written as DNA, the CDR3 is TGTGCCAGCAGCCAGGCCGTGAACACCGGGGAGCTGTTTTTT.